The 28 T cell receptor beta chains in this list originate from one sample, sequenced in a study of blood T cell repertoires in COVID-19. This table comes from immunoSEQ multiplex PCR, and its TCRdb copy is limited to in-frame clones, with some not included. The data hold fewer than 350,000 clones, with over 75% observed a single time. The sample consisted of peripheral blood. The receptors were sampled from a man in his late teens or twenties with active or convalescent COVID-19.

CDR3 nucleotides: TGCGCCAGCAGCCAAGATCGGGGAAGCTCTGGAAACACCATATATTTT. Protein product: CASSQDRGSSGNTIYF. V usage is TRBV4-3 and J usage is TRBJ1-3, with D uncertain. This CDR3 region has 16 residues. Germline V gene data show CDR1 as LGHNA and CDR2 as YSLEER. Trimming cost V 0 bases and J 0 bases, with 9 bases left between them.

CDR3 loop: CASSASLLAGQETQYF. As DNA, the CDR3 is TGTGCCAGCAGCGCCTCCTTACTAGCGGGGCAAGAGACCCAGTACTTC. The rearrangement uses TRBV9 and TRBJ2-5; 10 positions agree with TRBD2. V trimming: 3 bases; J trimming: 2 bases; junction bases outside the gene matches: 7. Germline V CDR1 and CDR2: SGDLS, YYNGEE. The CDR3 is 16 residues long.

The V and J genes are TRBV3-1 (or the pseudogene TRBV3-2) and TRBJ2-7, with unresolved D. Trimming took off 1 base at V and 2 bases at J, with 3 bases between the two ends. The germline CDR1 and CDR2 sequences are LGHDT and YNNKEL (reference sequence). The CDR3 loop spans 12 amino acids. The CDR3 sequence is CASSQVTYEQYF. In DNA form, the CDR3 reads TGTGCCAGCAGCCAAGTTACCTACGAGCAGTACTTC.

The chain couples TRBV4-3 to TRBJ1-2, with 8 bases aligning to TRBD1. The CDR3 runs to 15 residues. Germline CDR1 LGHNA, CDR2 YSLEER. J gave up 6 bases and V 1 base, and 7 bases lay outside the gene matches. The CDR3 DNA sequence: TGCGCCAGCAGCCAAGGTACGGGGACAGGAGATGGCTACACCTTC. Protein: CASSQGTGTGDGYTF.

Of note for this clone: The same CDR3 is also encoded by other DNA sequences in this sample. This chain links TRBV3-1 (or the pseudogene TRBV3-2) with TRBJ1-6, with D perhaps matching TRBD1 (5 bases). CDR3 size: 13 residues. Germline V CDR1 and CDR2: LGHDT, YNNKEL (reference sequence). Deletions cut 3 bases from V and 7 bases from J, with 7 bases between. The CDR3, as DNA: TGTGCCAGCAGCCATGACAGCAATTCACCCCTCCACTTT. Translated: CASSHDSNSPLHF.

The V call is TRBV10-2, the J call TRBJ2-3, with 10 bases lining up with TRBD2. Germline CDR1 and CDR2: WSHSY and SAAADI. V trimming: 6 bases; J trimming: 4 bases; junction bases outside the gene matches: 13. This CDR3 has 17 residues. The CDR3 sequence is CASRPAMLAGVSDTQYF. DNA of the CDR3: TGCGCCAGCAGGCCGGCCATGCTAGCGGGGGTCTCAGATACGCAGTATTTT.

The gene calls are TRBV3-1 (or the pseudogene TRBV3-2) and TRBJ1-4; D not certain. The CDR3 runs 16 residues. The V end lost 1 base, the J end lost 0 bases, and 9 bases lay between the germline ends. CDR1 is LGHDT, CDR2 YNNKEL, per germline (reference sequence). CDR3 region: CASSQVYTATNEKLFF. As DNA, the CDR3 is TGTGCCAGCAGCCAAGTGTATACAGCAACTAATGAAAAACTGTTTTTT.

V gene TRBV7-9 combines with J gene TRBJ1-2, with a possible D match to TRBD1 (5 bases). The CDR3 is 14 residues long. CDR1 is SEHNR, CDR2 FQNEAQ, per germline (reference sequence). V lost 8 bases to trimming and J lost 1 base, with 14 bases between them. The CDR3 DNA sequence: TGTGCCAGCGTGGGAGGGACCCTTAACTATGGCTACACCTTC. Its translation is CASVGGTLNYGYTF. Complete variable domain (other parts from reference TRBV7-9 and TRBJ1-2): DTGVSQNPRHKITKRGQNVTFRCDPISEHNRLYWYRQTLGQGPEFLTYFQNEAQLEKSRLLSDRFSAERPKGSFSTLEIQRTEQGDSAMYLCASVGGTLNYGYTFGSGTRLTVV.

As DNA, the CDR3 is TGTGCCACGGGGGGTAATCGGGGGTTGCCCGACTATGGCTACACCTTC. Translating it yields CATGGNRGLPDYGYTF. The chain has TRBV10-3 and TRBJ1-2; TRBD1 might be the D (5 bases). Germline CDR1 ENHRY, CDR2 SYGVKD. V was clipped by 10 bases and J by 3 bases, with 24 bases between them. The CDR3 consists of 16 residues.

This clone has a handful of counts. The chain combines TRBV19 with TRBJ1-5, with a weak D call TRBD1 (5 bases). CDR1 is LNHDA and CDR2 is SQIVND in the germline V gene (reference sequence). Trimming pared 6 bases from V and 2 bases from J, leaving 14 bases between. CDR3 length: 15 residues. CDR3 sequence: CASRHQGDRNQPQHF. The CDR3 nucleotides read TGTGCCAGTAGACACCAGGGCGACCGCAATCAGCCCCAGCATTTT.

This chain links TRBV19 with TRBJ1-1; D is undetermined. Trimming removed 4 bases at V and 7 bases at J, with 7 bases between. Germline loops: CDR1 LNHDA, CDR2 SQIVND (reference sequence). The length of the CDR3 is 11 residues. Here the CDR3 DNA reads TGTGCCAGTAGTACGTCCCTTGAAGCTTTCTTT. Protein: CASSTSLEAFF.

This chain joins TRBV6-5 and TRBJ1-1, with a tentative D call TRBD1 (6 bases). Trimming took off 4 bases at V and 6 bases at J, with 12 bases between the two ends. The CDR3 is 13 residues long. Germline CDR1 reads MNHEY; CDR2 reads SVGAGI. The CDR3 is CASSFGRGAEAFF. The CDR3 DNA is TGTGCCAGCAGTTTCGGCAGGGGCGCTGAAGCTTTCTTT.

V and J are TRBV10-2 and TRBJ2-3; TRBD2 might be the D (6 bases). Trimming stripped 5 bases from V and 4 bases from J, with 10 bases between. Germline V gene data show CDR1 as WSHSY and CDR2 as SAAADI. The CDR3 is made up of 13 amino acids. The CDR3 bases are TGCGCCAGCAGTTGGACGGGGGCAGATACGCAGTATTTT. Residues: CASSWTGADTQYF.

This chain connects TRBV7-2 to TRBJ2-3; the D gene is possibly TRBD1 (5 bases). V shed 5 bases and J shed 2 bases, with 17 bases lying between them. Per germline, CDR1 SGHTA and CDR2 FQGNSA. The CDR3 has 16 residues. CDR3 loop: CASSGNRNMNTDTQYF. CDR3 coding DNA: TGTGCCAGCAGCGGCAACAGGAACATGAACACAGATACGCAGTATTTT.

The V and J genes are TRBV19 and TRBJ1-5, with D maybe TRBD1 (5 bases). Trimming left V 7 bases short and J 6 bases short, with 19 bases between. Germline assignment: CDR1 LNHDA and CDR2 SQIVND (reference sequence). The CDR3 covers 15 residues. The CDR3, as DNA: TGTGCCAGTAAAGGGTGGGATAGGGGTGGTCAGCCCCAGCATTTT. Encoded protein: CASKGWDRGGQPQHF. Full variable domain (outside the CDR3, taken from reference TRBV19 and TRBJ1-5): DGGITQSPKYLFRKEGQNVTLSCEQNLNHDAMYWYRQDPGQGLRLIYYSQIVNDFQKGDIAEGYSVSREKKESFPLTVTSAQKNPTAFYLCASKGWDRGGQPQHFGDGTRLSIL.

This rearrangement joins TRBV2 to TRBJ2-5; 8 bases are a match to TRBD1. The CDR3 covers 14 residues. Germline-derived CDR1 and CDR2 are SNHLY and FYNNEI. Trimming took 5 bases from V and 7 from J; bases not matched to a gene: 9. Here the CDR3 DNA reads TGTGCCAGCAGTACTGGACAGGGTGTCGGGACCCAGTACTTC. Translating it yields CASSTGQGVGTQYF.

V is TRBV9 and J is TRBJ1-2; 10 nucleotides line up with TRBD1. CDR3 length equals 18 residues. CDR1 and CDR2 from the germline V gene are SGDLS and YYNGEE. Trimming removed 1 base from V and 1 base from J; junction bases left unmatched: 10. For the CDR3, the DNA is TGTGCCAGCAGCGTATTTCCCCCTGGGACAGGGGATAACTATGGCTACACCTTC. This codes for CASSVFPPGTGDNYGYTF.

The chain carries TRBV14 and TRBJ1-1; tentative D call: TRBD1 (6 bases). V was shortened by 4 bases and J by 6 bases, with 18 bases between the two germline ends. Germline V CDR1 and CDR2: SGHDN, FVKESK. The CDR3 totals 15 residues. CDR3 sequence reads: CASSLTGTPPAEAFF. DNA of the CDR3: TGTGCCAGCAGCCTAACCGGGACACCACCCGCTGAAGCTTTCTTT.

The rearrangement links TRBV2 to TRBJ2-2, with 10 nucleotides matching TRBD1. The V and J ends lost 4 bases and 5 bases, in that order; junction bases with no gene match: 7. The germline gives CDR1 SNHLY, CDR2 FYNNEI. The CDR3 is made up of 16 amino acids. The chain's CDR3 is CASSGQGTGDTGELFF. CDR3 DNA sequence: TGTGCCAGCAGTGGACAGGGGACAGGGGATACCGGGGAGCTGTTTTTT.

J is TRBJ2-7 and V is TRBV19, with 8 bases identical to TRBD1. V lost 3 bases to trimming and J lost 5 bases; unmatched junction nucleotides: 6. The CDR3 contains 14 residues. In germline, CDR1 is LNHDA, CDR2 SQIVND (reference sequence). Written as DNA, the CDR3 is TGTGCCAGTAGTATTGGCGACAGGGGCCACGAGCAGTACTTC. Its translation is CASSIGDRGHEQYF.

This clone is a singleton in its sample. The chain employs TRBV7-3 and TRBJ2-2; TRBD2 aligns across 13 bases. Losses at the gene ends were 1 base for V and 6 bases for J; bases not matched to a gene: 5. The germline CDR1 and CDR2 sequences are SGHTA and FQGTGA. The length of the CDR3 is 17 residues. As DNA, the CDR3 is TGTGCCAGCAGCTTAAGACTAGCGGGGGGCCCCGCCGGGGAGCTGTTTTTT. Encoded protein: CASSLRLAGGPAGELFF.

V and J are TRBV15 and TRBJ1-2; D is uncertain. CDR1 is LNHNV, CDR2 YYDKDF, per germline (reference sequence). Trimming removed 0 bases at V and 10 bases at J, with 15 bases between. The CDR3 runs to 14 residues. The CDR3 region is CATSRDRMMGVYTF. CDR3 bases: TGTGCCACCAGCAGAGACAGGATGATGGGTGTCTACACCTTC.

The chain uses TRBV7-9 and TRBJ1-1; unclear D gene. This CDR3 comprises 12 residues. V lost 1 base to trimming and J lost 12 bases, with 12 bases between them. Germline V gives CDR1 SEHNR, CDR2 FQNEAQ (reference sequence). CDR3 sequence: CASSLDPRRSFF. CDR3 DNA: TGTGCCAGCAGCTTAGATCCCCGCCGGTCTTTCTTT.

The chain carries TRBV9 and TRBJ1-2; 9 bases are a match to TRBD1. This CDR3 is 13 amino acids long. The germline V gene has CDR1 SGDLS and CDR2 YYNGEE. V was clipped by 7 bases and J by 5 bases; unmatched bases: 6. The CDR3 sequence is CASSRQGEYGYTF. The DNA for the CDR3 is TGTGCCAGCTCTCGACAGGGGGAATATGGCTACACCTTC.

The chain combines TRBV10-2 with TRBJ1-5; no clear D gene. The CDR3 has 13 residues. V was cut by 2 bases and J by 5 bases, with 7 bases left in between. The germline CDR1 and CDR2 sequences are WSHSY and SAAADI. CDR3 loop: CASSEVADQPQHF. The CDR3 region has the DNA TGCGCCAGCAGTGAGGTGGCAGATCAGCCCCAGCATTTT.

The CDR3: CASSVGQINQPQHF. CDR3 nucleotides: TGTGCCAGCAGCGTCGGACAGATTAATCAGCCCCAGCATTTT. The J gene is TRBJ1-5, the V gene TRBV5-6; TRBD1 is a possible D gene (6 bases). Germline lookup yields CDR1 SGHDT and CDR2 YYEEEE. Between the trimmed V and J ends, which lost 4 bases and 4 bases, there was a span of 12 bases. The CDR3 spans 14 residues.

This chain joins TRBV5-1 and TRBJ2-3; TRBD1 agrees at 7 bases. The ends lost 4 bases at V and 2 bases at J; junction bases unmatched: 10. The CDR3 covers 16 residues. Germline CDR1 reads SGHRS; CDR2 reads YFSETQ. The CDR3 nucleotides are TGCGCCAGCAGCATGAGGGACAGAGCTTTCACAGATACGCAGTATTTT. Translation gives CASSMRDRAFTDTQYF. The variable domain in full, with the rest retrieved from reference TRBV5-1 and TRBJ2-3, is KAGVTQTPRYLIKTRGQQVTLSCSPISGHRSVSWYQQTPGQGLQFLFEYFSETQRNKGNFPGRFSGRQFSNSRSEMNVSTLELGDSALYLCASSMRDRAFTDTQYFGPGTRLTVL.

With regard to this clone: The sample holds other DNA sequences that translate to the same CDR3. The V and J genes are TRBV6-5 and TRBJ1-1, with a weak D call TRBD1 (5 bases). This CDR3 contains 13 residues. Trimming removed 5 bases at V and 1 base at J, with 8 bases between. The germline CDR1 and CDR2 sequences are MNHEY and SVGAGI. This CDR3 is CASSIDRNTEAFF. CDR3 in DNA: TGTGCCAGCAGTATCGACAGGAACACTGAAGCTTTCTTT.